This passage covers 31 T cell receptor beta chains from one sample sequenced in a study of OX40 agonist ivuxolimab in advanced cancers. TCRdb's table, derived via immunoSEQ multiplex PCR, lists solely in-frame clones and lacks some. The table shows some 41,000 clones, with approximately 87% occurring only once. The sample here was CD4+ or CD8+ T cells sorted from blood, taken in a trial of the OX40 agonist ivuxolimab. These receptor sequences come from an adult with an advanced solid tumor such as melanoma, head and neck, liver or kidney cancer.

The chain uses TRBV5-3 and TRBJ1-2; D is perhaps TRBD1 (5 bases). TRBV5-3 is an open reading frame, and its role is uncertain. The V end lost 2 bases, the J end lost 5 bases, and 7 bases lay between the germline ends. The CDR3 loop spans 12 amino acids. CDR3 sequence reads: CARSLGQYGYTF. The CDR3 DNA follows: TGTGCCAGAAGCTTAGGACAATATGGCTACACCTTC.

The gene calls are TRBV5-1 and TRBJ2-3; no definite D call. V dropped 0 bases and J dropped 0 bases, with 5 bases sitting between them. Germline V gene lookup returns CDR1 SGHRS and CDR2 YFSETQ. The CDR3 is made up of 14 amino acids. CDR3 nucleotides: TGCGCCAGCAGCTTGGGACGGAGCACAGATACGCAGTATTTT. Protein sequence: CASSLGRSTDTQYF.

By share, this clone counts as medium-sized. The CDR3 nucleotides are TGCGCCAGCAGCCAAGTAGGGGACCGCTACAATGAGCAGTTCTTC. It translates to CASSQVGDRYNEQFF. The chain employs TRBV4-1 and TRBJ2-1, with D perhaps given as TRBD1 or TRBD2 (5 bases each). Germline CDR1 is MGHRA and CDR2 is YSYEKL. The CDR3 is made up of 15 amino acids. V was shortened by 1 base and J by 3 bases, with 10 bases between the two germline ends.

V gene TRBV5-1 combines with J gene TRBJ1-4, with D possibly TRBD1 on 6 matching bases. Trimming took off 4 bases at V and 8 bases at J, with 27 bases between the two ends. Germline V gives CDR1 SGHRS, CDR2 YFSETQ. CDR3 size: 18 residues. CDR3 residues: CASSLQGPSGTLGEKLFF. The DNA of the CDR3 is TGCGCCAGCAGCCTGCAGGGGCCGAGCGGGACGTTGGGAGAAAAACTGTTTTTT.

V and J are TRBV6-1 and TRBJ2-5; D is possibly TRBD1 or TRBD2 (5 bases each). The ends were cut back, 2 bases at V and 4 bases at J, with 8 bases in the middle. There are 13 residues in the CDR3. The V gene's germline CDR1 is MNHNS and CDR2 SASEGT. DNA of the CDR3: TGTGCCAGCAGTGAAAAGAGGGGAGAGACCCAGTACTTC. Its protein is CASSEKRGETQYF.

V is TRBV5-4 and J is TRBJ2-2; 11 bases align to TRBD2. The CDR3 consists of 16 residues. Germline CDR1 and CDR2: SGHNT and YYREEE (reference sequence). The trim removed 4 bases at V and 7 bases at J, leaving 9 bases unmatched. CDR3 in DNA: TGTGCCAGCAGCCGCGGACTAGCGGGCGGCGGCGGGGAGCTGTTTTTT. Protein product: CASSRGLAGGGGELFF.

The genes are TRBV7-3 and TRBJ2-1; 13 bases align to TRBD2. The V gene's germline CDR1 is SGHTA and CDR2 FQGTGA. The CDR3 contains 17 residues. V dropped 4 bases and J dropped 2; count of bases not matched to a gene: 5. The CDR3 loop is CASSSGLAGRAYNEQFF. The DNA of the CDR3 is TGTGCCAGCAGCTCGGGACTAGCGGGGAGGGCCTACAATGAGCAGTTCTTC.

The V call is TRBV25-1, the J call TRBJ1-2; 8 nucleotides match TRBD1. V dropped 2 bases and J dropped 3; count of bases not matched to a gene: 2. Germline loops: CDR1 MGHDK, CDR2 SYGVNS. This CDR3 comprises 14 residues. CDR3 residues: CASSETGGDYGYTF. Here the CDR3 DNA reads TGTGCCAGCAGTGAAACAGGGGGGGACTATGGCTACACCTTC.

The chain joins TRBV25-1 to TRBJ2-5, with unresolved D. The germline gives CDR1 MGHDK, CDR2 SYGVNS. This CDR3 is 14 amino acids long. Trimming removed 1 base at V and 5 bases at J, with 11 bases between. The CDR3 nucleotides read TGTGCCAGCAGTGAATTGCATCCCGGGGAGACCCAGTACTTC. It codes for CASSELHPGETQYF.

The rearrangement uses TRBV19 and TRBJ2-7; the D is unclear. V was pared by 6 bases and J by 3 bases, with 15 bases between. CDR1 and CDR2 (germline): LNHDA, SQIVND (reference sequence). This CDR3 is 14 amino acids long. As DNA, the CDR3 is TGTGCCAGTAGCCCTACGCCCGTAGTCTACGAGCAGTACTTC. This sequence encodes CASSPTPVVYEQYF.

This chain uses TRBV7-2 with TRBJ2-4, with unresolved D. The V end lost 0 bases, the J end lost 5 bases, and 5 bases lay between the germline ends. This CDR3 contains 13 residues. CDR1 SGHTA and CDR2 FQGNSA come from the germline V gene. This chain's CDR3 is CASSLADQNIQYF. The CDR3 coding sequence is TGTGCCAGCAGCTTAGCGGATCAAAACATTCAGTACTTC.

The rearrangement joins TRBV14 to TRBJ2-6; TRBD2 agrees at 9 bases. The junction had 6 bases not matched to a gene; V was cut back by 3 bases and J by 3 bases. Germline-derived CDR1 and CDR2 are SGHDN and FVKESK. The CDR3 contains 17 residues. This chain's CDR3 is CASSHLAGLGGANVLTF. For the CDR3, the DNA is TGTGCCAGCAGCCATCTAGCGGGATTGGGTGGGGCCAACGTCCTGACTTTC.

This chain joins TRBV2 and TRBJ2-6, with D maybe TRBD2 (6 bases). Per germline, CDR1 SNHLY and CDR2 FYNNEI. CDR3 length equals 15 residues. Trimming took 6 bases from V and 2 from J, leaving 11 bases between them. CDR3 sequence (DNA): TGTGCCAGCAGCCTCGGAGGGGCTGGGGCCAACGTCCTGACTTTC. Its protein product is CASSLGGAGANVLTF.

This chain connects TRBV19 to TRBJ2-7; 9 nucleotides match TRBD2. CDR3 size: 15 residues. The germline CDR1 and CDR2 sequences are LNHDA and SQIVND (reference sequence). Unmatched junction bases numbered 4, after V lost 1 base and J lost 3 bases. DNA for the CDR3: TGTGCCAGTAGTATAGGACTAGCGGATATCTACGAGCAGTACTTC. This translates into CASSIGLADIYEQYF.

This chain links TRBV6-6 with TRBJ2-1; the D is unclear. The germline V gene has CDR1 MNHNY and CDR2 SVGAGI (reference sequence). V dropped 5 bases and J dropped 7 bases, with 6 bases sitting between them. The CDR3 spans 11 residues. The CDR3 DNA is TGTGCCAGCAGTGAATTAAATGAGCAGTTCTTC. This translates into CASSELNEQFF.

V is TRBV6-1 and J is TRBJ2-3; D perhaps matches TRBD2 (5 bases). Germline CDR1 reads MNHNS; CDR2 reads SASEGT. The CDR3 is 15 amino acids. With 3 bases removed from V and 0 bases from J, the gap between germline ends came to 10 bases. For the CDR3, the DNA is TGTGCCAGCAGTGATATGGGAGCTAGCACAGATACGCAGTATTTT. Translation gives CASSDMGASTDTQYF.

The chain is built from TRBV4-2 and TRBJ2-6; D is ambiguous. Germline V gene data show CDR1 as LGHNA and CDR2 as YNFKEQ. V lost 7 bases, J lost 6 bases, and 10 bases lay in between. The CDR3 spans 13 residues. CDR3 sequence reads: CASTTSTANVLTF. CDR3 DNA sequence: TGTGCCAGCACCACCTCTACGGCCAACGTCCTGACTTTC.

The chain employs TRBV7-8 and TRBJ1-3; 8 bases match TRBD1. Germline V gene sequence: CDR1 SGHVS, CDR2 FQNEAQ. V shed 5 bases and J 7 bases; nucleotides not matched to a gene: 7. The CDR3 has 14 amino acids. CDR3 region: CASSPGQGWNTIYF. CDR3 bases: TGTGCCAGCAGCCCTGGACAGGGATGGAACACCATATATTTT.

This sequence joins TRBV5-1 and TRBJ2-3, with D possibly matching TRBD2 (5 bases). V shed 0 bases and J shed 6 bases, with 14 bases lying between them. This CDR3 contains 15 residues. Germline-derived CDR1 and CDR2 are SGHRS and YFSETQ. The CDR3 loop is CASSLAGVVYDTQYF. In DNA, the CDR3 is TGCGCCAGCAGCTTGGCCGGGGTGGTCTATGATACGCAGTATTTT.

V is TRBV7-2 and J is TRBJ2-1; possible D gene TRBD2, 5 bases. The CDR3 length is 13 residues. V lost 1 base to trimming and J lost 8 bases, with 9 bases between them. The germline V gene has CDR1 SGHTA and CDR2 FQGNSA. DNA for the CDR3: TGTGCCAGCAGCTTAGGACGGGGTGATGAGCAGTTCTTC. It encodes CASSLGRGDEQFF.

The CDR3 coding sequence is TGTGCCAGCAGGAAATCGGGGAACTACGAGCAGTACTTC. It is translated as CASRKSGNYEQYF. This sequence joins TRBV6-4 and TRBJ2-7, with D tentatively TRBD2 (5 bases). The length of the CDR3 is 13 residues. Germline V gene sequence: CDR1 MRHNA, CDR2 SNTAGT. Trimming pared 6 bases from V and 3 bases from J, leaving 12 bases between.

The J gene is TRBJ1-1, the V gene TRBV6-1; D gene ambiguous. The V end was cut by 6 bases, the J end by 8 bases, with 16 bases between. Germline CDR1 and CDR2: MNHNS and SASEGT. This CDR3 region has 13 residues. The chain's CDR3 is CASSHPRNFEAFF. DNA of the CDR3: TGTGCCAGCAGCCATCCGAGGAATTTCGAAGCTTTCTTT.

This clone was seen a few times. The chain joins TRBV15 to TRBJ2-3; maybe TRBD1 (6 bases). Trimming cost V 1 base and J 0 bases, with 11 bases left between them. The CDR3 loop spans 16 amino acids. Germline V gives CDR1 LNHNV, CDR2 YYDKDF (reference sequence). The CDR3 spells CATSRVWGHSTDTQYF. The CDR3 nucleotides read TGTGCCACCAGCAGAGTCTGGGGGCATAGCACAGATACGCAGTATTTT.

The CDR3 region has the DNA TGTGCCAGCAGTTACTCAGGGGGAACTAATGAAAAACTGTTTTTT. It yields the protein CASSYSGGTNEKLFF. J is TRBJ1-4 and V is TRBV6-6; possible D gene TRBD1, 6 bases. The germline CDR1 and CDR2 sequences are MNHNY and SVGAGI (reference sequence). The CDR3 extends over 15 amino acids. Between the trimmed V and J ends, which lost 0 bases and 1 base, there was a span of 6 bases.

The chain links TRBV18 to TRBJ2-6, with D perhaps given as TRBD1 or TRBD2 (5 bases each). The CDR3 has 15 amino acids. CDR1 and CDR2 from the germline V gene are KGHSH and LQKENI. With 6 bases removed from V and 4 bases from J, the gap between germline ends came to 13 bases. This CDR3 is CASSPSRDGANVLTF. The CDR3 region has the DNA TGTGCCAGCTCTCCCTCCAGGGACGGGGCCAACGTCCTGACTTTC.

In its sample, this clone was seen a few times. The CDR3 loop reads CASIPSGGGHYEQYF. CDR3 DNA sequence: TGTGCCAGCATCCCTAGCGGGGGAGGTCACTACGAGCAGTACTTC. The gene calls are TRBV7-9 and TRBJ2-7, with 10 bases aligning to TRBD2. Per germline, CDR1 SEHNR and CDR2 FQNEAQ (reference sequence). Trimming took 7 bases from V and 3 from J; bases not matched to a gene: 9. The CDR3 is made up of 15 amino acids.

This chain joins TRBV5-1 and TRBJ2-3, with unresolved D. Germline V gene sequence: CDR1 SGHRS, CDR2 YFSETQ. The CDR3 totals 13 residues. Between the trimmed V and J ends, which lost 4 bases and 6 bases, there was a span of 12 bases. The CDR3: CASSPQVGDTQYF. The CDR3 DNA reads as TGCGCCAGCAGCCCGCAAGTAGGGGATACGCAGTATTTT.

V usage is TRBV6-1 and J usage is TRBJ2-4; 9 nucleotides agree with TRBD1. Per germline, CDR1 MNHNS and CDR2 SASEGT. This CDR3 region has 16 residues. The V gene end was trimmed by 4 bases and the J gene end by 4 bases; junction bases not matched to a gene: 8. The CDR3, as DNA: TGTGCCAGCAGTGGCGACAGGGGGAATCTAAAAAACATTCAGTACTTC. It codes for CASSGDRGNLKNIQYF.

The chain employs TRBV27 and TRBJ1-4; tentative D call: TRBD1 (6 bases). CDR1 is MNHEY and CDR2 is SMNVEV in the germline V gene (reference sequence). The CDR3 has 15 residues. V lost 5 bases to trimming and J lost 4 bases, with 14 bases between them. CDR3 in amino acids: CASSPRQASNEKLFF. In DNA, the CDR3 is TGTGCCAGCAGTCCCCGACAGGCGAGTAATGAAAAACTGTTTTTT.

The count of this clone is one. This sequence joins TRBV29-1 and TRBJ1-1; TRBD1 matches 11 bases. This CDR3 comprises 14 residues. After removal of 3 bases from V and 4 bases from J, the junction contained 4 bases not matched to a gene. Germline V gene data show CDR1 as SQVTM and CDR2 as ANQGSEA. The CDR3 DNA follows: TGCAGCGTTGACCCCGGGACAGGGGGCACTGAAGCTTTCTTT. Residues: CSVDPGTGGTEAFF.

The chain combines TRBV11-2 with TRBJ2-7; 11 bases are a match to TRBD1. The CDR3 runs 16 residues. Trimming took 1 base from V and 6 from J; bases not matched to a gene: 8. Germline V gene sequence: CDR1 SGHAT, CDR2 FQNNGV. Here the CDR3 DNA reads TGTGCCAGCAGCTTAGTGGGACAGGGGGAATTTGGCGAGCAGTACTTC. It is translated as CASSLVGQGEFGEQYF.